This is a list of T cell receptor beta chains from one sample in a study of T-cell memory formation after mild COVID-19. TCRdb recomputed calls from the 5' RACE reads with MiXCR, one row per CDR3 protein. The table records roughly 300,000 distinct CDR3 sequences, under 20% of them present only once. The source material was PBMCs or a T cell subset sorted from them (not recorded which). These receptors came from a young man who had mild COVID-19 (a few samples of this study predate the infection). Cell type and time point are not known. CDR3s include the opening cysteine and the closing phenylalanine or tryptophan. The D gene is left open where the match is weak. A row's size may be missing; if present it is once, few, many or a size class.

TRBJ2-5	TRBD2	TRBV5-1	NA	17	CASSLDLRGGSWETQYF	TGCGCCAGCAGCTTGGATCTGCGGGGGGGCTCGTGGGAGACCCAGTACTTC
TRBJ1-2	NA	TRBV5-1	NA	13	CASSLAAYYGYTF	TGCGCCAGCAGCTTGGCGGCGTACTATGGCTACACCTTC
TRBJ1-1	NA	TRBV28	many	14	CASTPMGWNTEAFF	TGTGCCAGCACCCCGATGGGCTGGAACACTGAAGCTTTCTTT
TRBJ2-3	TRBD1	TRBV15	few	18	CATSRDNPAGGYSDTQYF	TGTGCCACCAGCAGAGATAATCCCGCAGGGGGCTACTCTGATACGCAGTATTTT
TRBJ2-2	TRBD1	TRBV6-5	few	16	CASSYPQGAGLGELFF	TGTGCCAGCAGTTACCCGCAGGGGGCAGGCCTCGGGGAGCTGTTTTTT
TRBJ2-5	NA	TRBV20-1	NA	14	CSPRGTRLQETQYF	TGCAGTCCGAGGGGGACTCGGCTCCAAGAGACCCAGTACTTC
TRBJ1-4	TRBD1	TRBV7-9	NA	15	CASSSDRDGSEKLFF	TGTGCCAGCAGCTCGGACAGGGACGGTTCTGAAAAACTGTTTTTT
TRBJ1-4	NA	TRBV7-2	NA	16	CASSPRVGGAGEKLFF	TGTGCCAGCAGCCCACGGGTGGGTGGTGCAGGGGAAAAACTGTTTTTT
TRBJ1-5	NA	TRBV6-5	few	14	CASSYSKGNQPQHF	TGTGCCAGCAGTTACTCGAAGGGAAATCAGCCCCAGCATTTT
TRBJ2-1	TRBD2	TRBV11-2	few	15	CASSLDGTSSHEQFF	TGTGCCAGCAGCTTAGATGGGACTAGCTCCCATGAGCAGTTCTTC
TRBJ2-5	TRBD2	TRBV28	few	15	CASRGASGGVETQYF	TGTGCCAGCAGAGGGGCTAGCGGGGGAGTAGAGACCCAGTACTTC
TRBJ2-3	NA	TRBV15	NA	15	CDTSRDLSVTDTQYF	TGTGACACCAGCAGAGATCTGAGTGTTACAGATACGCAGTATTTT
TRBJ1-2	NA	TRBV4-3	NA	13	CASSQGNAYGYTF	TGCGCCAGCAGCCAAGGGAATGCCTATGGCTACACCTTC
TRBJ2-7	NA	TRBV28	NA	13	CASSSVVPYEQYF	TGTGCCAGCAGCTCAGTTGTACCCTACGAGCAGTACTTC
TRBJ1-1	NA	TRBV2	few	16	CARTSTLRATNTEAFF	TGTGCCAGAACTTCTACCCTCCGGGCCACGAACACTGAAGCTTTCTTT
TRBJ1-2	NA	TRBV3-1	few	17	CASSPKFAGLPTRGYTF	TGTGCCAGCAGCCCAAAATTCGCCGGGCTCCCAACGAGGGGCTACACCTTC
TRBJ1-6	TRBD1	TRBV5-5	NA	15	CASSLPGQLNSPLHF	TGTGCCAGCAGCTTACCGGGACAGCTAAATTCACCCCTCCACTTT
TRBJ2-6	NA	TRBV21-1	NA	18	CASSTRKGPGHRANVLTF	TGTGCCAGCAGCACTCGAAAGGGGCCCGGGCACAGGGCCAACGTCCTGACTTTC
TRBJ2-2	NA	TRBV30	few	14	CAWTQGSITGELFF	TGTGCCTGGACGCAGGGTAGTATCACCGGGGAGCTGTTTTTT
TRBJ1-5	TRBD1	TRBV10-3	NA	14	CAIRRQGDNQPQHF	TGTGCCATCAGAAGACAGGGGGACAATCAGCCCCAGCATTTT
TRBJ1-1	NA	TRBV21-1	NA	14	CASSGRHSPRKAFF	TGTGCCAGCAGCGGGCGACACAGCCCTCGGAAAGCTTTCTTT
TRBJ2-1	NA	TRBV7-6	NA	15	CASSLDPGGLSEQFF	TGTGCCAGCAGCTTAGACCCTGGGGGCCTAAGTGAGCAGTTCTTC
TRBJ2-3	NA	TRBV5-1	few	14	CASSALGVRDTQYF	TGCGCCAGCAGCGCCTTGGGGGTTCGAGATACGCAGTATTTT
TRBJ2-1	TRBD2	TRBV4-2	NA	14	CASSQDGLDNEQFF	TGTGCCAGCAGCCAAGATGGACTAGACAATGAGCAGTTCTTC
TRBJ2-5	NA	TRBV12-3/TRBV12-4	many	13	CASSQGFQETQYF	TGTGCCAGCAGTCAGGGGTTCCAAGAGACCCAGTACTTC
TRBJ1-5	NA	TRBV19	NA	17	CACSRYQGRTSNQPQHF	TGTGCCTGCAGTAGGTACCAGGGTAGAACTAGCAATCAGCCCCAGCATTTT
TRBJ2-3	TRBD2	TRBV7-2	few	18	CASSYRLAGGTSTDTQYF	TGTGCCAGCAGCTACCGACTAGCGGGGGGCACTAGCACAGATACGCAGTATTTT
TRBJ2-3	NA	TRBV5-1	NA	14	CASSPGTPGDTQYF	TGCGCCAGCAGCCCAGGGACGCCAGGGGATACGCAGTATTTT
TRBJ1-2	NA	TRBV6-5	few	17	CASSRQTILRTNYGYTF	TGTGCCAGCAGTCGTCAGACCATTTTAAGAACTAACTATGGCTACACCTTC
TRBJ1-2	NA	TRBV5-1	few	15	CASSLSPDVNYGYTF	TGCGCCAGCAGCTTGTCCCCGGATGTTAACTATGGCTACACCTTC
TRBJ2-2	NA	TRBV12-3/TRBV12-4	NA	12	CASTLYTGELFF	TGTGCCAGCACCTTGTACACCGGGGAGCTGTTTTTT
TRBJ1-1	NA	TRBV5-1	NA	14	CASSLSQINTEAFF	TGCGCCAGCAGCTTGTCACAGATTAACACTGAAGCTTTCTTT
TRBJ1-2	NA	TRBV10-3	few	15	CAISESVEGQYGYTF	TGTGCCATCAGTGAGTCGGTCGAAGGGCAATATGGCTACACCTTC
TRBJ2-1	TRBD2	TRBV9	few	16	CASSESGGPSYNEQFF	TGTGCCAGCAGCGAAAGCGGGGGGCCGTCCTACAATGAGCAGTTCTTC
TRBJ2-2	NA	TRBV7-9	NA	15	CASSAMAGRPGELFF	TGTGCCAGCAGCGCGATGGCGGGGCGTCCCGGGGAGCTGTTTTTT
TRBJ2-7	TRBD1	TRBV27	many	17	CASSLLGRTGANYEQYF	TGTGCCAGCAGTTTACTGGGTCGGACAGGGGCTAACTACGAGCAGTACTTC
TRBJ1-3	NA	TRBV28	NA	13	CASSWSAGNTIYF	TGTGCCAGCAGTTGGTCGGCTGGAAACACCATATATTTT
TRBJ2-3	TRBD1	TRBV2	few	14	CASRDREVTDTQYF	TGTGCCAGCAGGGACAGGGAAGTCACAGATACGCAGTATTTT
TRBJ2-7	TRBD2	TRBV5-1	NA	15	CASSFASGGNYEQYF	TGCGCCAGCAGCTTTGCTAGCGGGGGGAACTACGAGCAGTACTTC
TRBJ1-4	TRBD1	TRBV12-3/TRBV12-4	few	14	CASSTMGQQEKLFF	TGTGCCAGCAGTACTATGGGACAGCAAGAAAAACTGTTTTTT
TRBJ2-2	NA	TRBV9	NA	14	CASSVEGVTGELFF	TGTGCCAGCAGCGTAGAAGGGGTCACCGGGGAGCTGTTTTTT